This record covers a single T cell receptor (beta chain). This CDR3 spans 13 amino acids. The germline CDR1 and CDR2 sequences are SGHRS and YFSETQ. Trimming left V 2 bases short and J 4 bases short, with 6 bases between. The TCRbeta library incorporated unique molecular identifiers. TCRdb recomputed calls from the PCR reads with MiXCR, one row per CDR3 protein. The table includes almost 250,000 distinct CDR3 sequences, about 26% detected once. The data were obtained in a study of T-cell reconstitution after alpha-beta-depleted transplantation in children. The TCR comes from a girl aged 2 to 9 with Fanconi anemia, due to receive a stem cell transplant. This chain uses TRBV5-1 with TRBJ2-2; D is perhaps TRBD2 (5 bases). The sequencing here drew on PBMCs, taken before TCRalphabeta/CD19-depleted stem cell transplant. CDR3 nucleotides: TGCGCCAGCAGCTTTAGCGTCACCGGGGAGCTGTTTTTT. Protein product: CASSFSVTGELFF.